This record covers a single T cell receptor beta chain. Its antigen is unidentified. This specimen comes from a study of cytomegalovirus exposure and HLA in healthy donors. This PCR relied on a set of 60 Vbeta primers and 13 Jbeta primers. TCRdb's table, derived via immunoSEQ multiplex PCR, lists solely in-frame clones and lacks some. The sample contains about 130,000 clones, around four fifths of which appear only once. Broader study findings: Rare TCR sequences predominated, though certain public TCRs were found in many donors. As was reported, the classifier diagnosed cytomegalovirus status with high specificity and sensitivity.

The source is a man aged 40-55 years in good health and CMV-seronegative. Sequencing input: PBMCs.

CDR3 in amino acids: CASSLRQGANSPLHF. The DNA of the CDR3 is TGTGCCAGCAGCTTAAGACAGGGGGCGAATTCACCCCTCCACTTT. The rearrangement joins TRBV7-6 to TRBJ1-6, with 10 bases matching TRBD1. The CDR3 is 15 residues long. CDR1 and CDR2 (germline): SGHVS, FNYEAQ. V trimming: 2 bases; J trimming: 7 bases; junction bases outside the gene matches: 2.